This section outlines one T cell receptor (beta chain) sequence together with its context. Its antigen is not identified. Between the trimmed V and J ends, which lost 6 bases and 10 bases, there was a span of 12 bases. CDR1 is MGHDK, CDR2 SYGVNS, per germline. The length of the CDR3 is 11 residues. Sorted populations all exceeded 95% purity. The data were obtained in a study of beta chain features in type 1 diabetes. Study findings and constraints: Reads derived from cDNA could over-represent cells showing high TCR expression. Whether TCRB rearrangement is influenced by HLA type was left unresolved in this analysis.

Expressed TCRB transcripts got sequenced, as all isolated RNA was reverse transcribed. Libraries were prepared by immunoSEQ multiplex PCR; TCRdb keeps only in-frame clonotypes and omits some of them. The top ten clones hold roughly 0.6% of a sample with 150,000 to 200,000 clones, about 13% of them seen once. The clonotype was recovered from a woman under 30 in good health. V is TRBV25-1 and J is TRBJ1-1; tentative D call: TRBD1 (5 bases). The sequenced sample was central memory CD4+ T cells from blood. The CDR3 DNA reads as TGTGCCAGCAGCGCCCCGGGGGGAGCTTTCTTT. Protein product: CASSAPGGAFF. Variable domain in full (rest from reference TRBV25-1 and TRBJ1-1): EADIYQTPRYLVIGTGKKITLECSQTMGHDKMYWYQQDPGMELHLIHYSYGVNSTEKGDLSSESTVSRIRTEHFPLTLESARPSHTSQYLCASSAPGGAFFGQGTRLTVV.